Listed below are T cell receptor beta chains from one sample, sequenced in a study of regulatory T cells in long-lasting Graves disease. TCRdb redid the calling of the multiplex PCR reads with MiXCR, one entry per CDR3 protein. The repertoire has around 460,000 distinct CDR3 sequences, roughly 23% of them found once; the top ten carry around 13%. This material consisted of peripheral blood mononuclear cells (PBMCs), taken when the disease was refractory, from a patient treated with antithyroid drugs. These TCRs come from a female donor with Graves disease. Both conserved end residues are part of each CDR3. The order of the fields is D gene, CDR3 length, clone size, J gene, V gene, CDR3 protein, CDR3 DNA. D genes are given only for firm matches. Not every row has a clone size; where given, it reads once, few, many or a size class.

>TRBD1|14|few|TRBJ1-4|TRBV30
CAWRRTGSSEKLFF
TGTGCCTGGAGGAGGACAGGGTCCTCGGAAAAACTGTTTTTT
>NA|13|few|TRBJ1-2|TRBV7-2
CASSFQPRGGYTF
TGTGCCAGCAGCTTCCAGCCCCGGGGCGGCTACACCTTC
>NA|13|NA|TRBJ2-1|TRBV29-1
CSVTRELYNEQFF
TGCAGCGTCACCCGGGAGCTCTACAATGAGCAGTTCTTC
>NA|13|NA|TRBJ1-2|TRBV19
CASSIRQVHGYTF
TGTGCCAGTAGTATACGTCAGGTCCATGGCTACACCTTC
>TRBD2|14|few|TRBJ2-7|TRBV6-1
CASSPLAGVSEQYF
TGTGCCAGCAGTCCACTAGCGGGAGTTTCCGAGCAGTACTTC
>NA|15|many|TRBJ2-7|TRBV20-1
CSARDSLTASYEQYF
TGCAGTGCTAGAGATTCGTTGACGGCTTCCTACGAGCAGTACTTC
>NA|12|many|TRBJ1-2|TRBV10-3
CAILQGTIGYTF
TGTGCCATCTTGCAGGGGACGATTGGCTACACCTTC
>NA|14|many|TRBJ1-2|TRBV3-1
CASSQEPSNYGYTF
TGTGCCAGCAGCCAAGAACCCAGCAACTATGGCTACACCTTC
>NA|14|NA|TRBJ1-5|TRBV7-8
CASSPKPGQGPQHF
TGTGCCAGCAGCCCCAAGCCCGGACAAGGGCCCCAGCATTTT
>TRBD1|14|few|TRBJ2-7|TRBV6-1
CASSRQGLSYEQYF
TGTGCCAGCAGTCGACAGGGGTTATCCTACGAGCAGTACTTC
>NA|14|many|TRBJ1-1|TRBV5-1
CASSQDSGNTEAFF
TGCGCCAGCAGCCAGGACAGTGGGAACACTGAAGCTTTCTTT
>NA|18|few|TRBJ1-5|TRBV6-1
CASSELFVIGPRFQPQHF
TGTGCCAGCAGTGAGCTTTTCGTGATAGGTCCACGGTTTCAGCCCCAGCATTTT
>NA|15|NA|TRBJ2-7|TRBV7-9
CASSFVEGSSYEQYF
TGTGCCAGCAGCTTTGTGGAGGGGAGCTCCTACGAGCAGTACTTC
>NA|14|many|TRBJ2-2|TRBV24-1
CATSRDRNTGELFF
TGTGCCACCAGTAGAGACAGGAACACCGGGGAGCTGTTTTTT
>NA|14|NA|TRBJ1-2|TRBV7-2
CASSVGGVNYGYTF
TGTGCCAGCAGCGTCGGGGGGGTCAACTATGGCTACACCTTC
>NA|15|many|TRBJ2-7|TRBV2
CASSEVGLSSYEQYF
TGTGCCAGCAGTGAGGTCGGCCTCTCCTCCTACGAGCAGTACTTC
>NA|15|few|TRBJ2-5|TRBV9
CASSFRSGLQETQYF
TGTGCCAGCAGCTTCAGATCGGGGCTCCAAGAGACCCAGTACTTC
>NA|13|NA|TRBJ1-5|TRBV19
CASSIDGGQPQHF
TGTGCCAGTAGTATAGACGGGGGTCAGCCCCAGCATTTT
>NA|13|few|TRBJ1-1|TRBV3-1
CASSHDRGPKAFF
TGTGCCAGCAGCCACGATAGGGGCCCGAAAGCTTTCTTT
>NA|12|NA|TRBJ2-7|TRBV7-9
CASSLIQGEQYF
TGTGCCAGCAGCTTAATTCAGGGCGAGCAGTACTTC
>NA|15|few|TRBJ1-5|TRBV28
CASSHMGPLDQPQHF
TGTGCCAGCAGCCACATGGGGCCCTTGGATCAGCCCCAGCATTTT
>NA|15|NA|TRBJ2-7|TRBV28
CASSEGGARAYEQYF
TGTGCCAGCAGTGAAGGAGGCGCGAGGGCCTACGAGCAGTACTTC
>NA|12|NA|TRBJ2-5|TRBV20-1
CSARRGGETQYF
TGCAGTGCTAGACGTGGGGGCGAGACCCAGTACTTC
>TRBD1|11|many|TRBJ2-5|TRBV19
CASSTDRAQYF
TGTGCCAGTAGTACCGACAGGGCCCAGTACTTC
>TRBD2|15|NA|TRBJ2-7|TRBV20-1
CSATPSSGGPIEQYF
TGCAGTGCTACTCCCTCTTCGGGAGGGCCTATCGAGCAGTACTTC
>NA|12|NA|TRBJ2-1|TRBV28
CASSLGSYEQFF
TGTGCCAGCAGTTTAGGTAGTTATGAGCAGTTCTTC
>NA|15|many|TRBJ2-2|TRBV28
CASSLYRVNTGELFF
TGTGCCAGCAGCTTATACAGGGTGAACACCGGGGAGCTGTTTTTT
>NA|15|few|TRBJ1-2|TRBV6-2/TRBV6-3
CASSKGRGAGYGYTF
TGTGCCAGCAGTAAGGGCCGGGGGGCTGGCTATGGCTACACCTTC
>TRBD1|12|NA|TRBJ1-2|TRBV9
CASNRQGYGYTF
TGTGCCAGCAACAGACAGGGGTATGGCTACACCTTC
>TRBD1|14|NA|TRBJ1-6|TRBV28
CASSVGDSYSPLHF
TGTGCCAGCAGCGTAGGGGACAGCTATTCACCCCTCCACTTT
>NA|13|NA|TRBJ2-7|TRBV24-1
CATSEFGSYEQYF
TGTGCCACCAGTGAATTCGGGAGTTACGAGCAGTACTTC
>TRBD1|17|NA|TRBJ2-7|TRBV14
CASSPGTGSFYAYEQYF
TGTGCCAGCAGCCCCGGGACAGGATCATTTTATGCCTACGAGCAGTACTTC
>TRBD1|20|NA|TRBJ1-4|TRBV6-2/TRBV6-3
CASSGSSPGQGAWSNEKLFF
TGTGCCAGCAGCGGTTCCTCTCCGGGACAGGGGGCATGGTCGAATGAAAAACTGTTTTTT
>NA|13|NA|TRBJ1-2|TRBV24-1
CATMGASGYGYTF
TGTGCCACCATGGGAGCTTCTGGGTATGGCTACACCTTC
>NA|11|NA|TRBJ2-7|TRBV29-1
CSVDVAYEQYF
TGCAGCGTTGATGTGGCCTACGAGCAGTACTTC
>NA|14|NA|TRBJ1-5|TRBV20-1
CSARGGQGNQPQHF
TGCAGTGCTAGAGGGGGGCAGGGTAATCAGCCCCAGCATTTT
>NA|16|many|TRBJ1-1|TRBV2
CASSEMAGRGNTEAFF
TGTGCCAGCAGTGAAATGGCAGGGCGAGGGAACACTGAAGCTTTCTTT
>NA|13|many|TRBJ2-2|TRBV7-2
CASSPGRDEVLFF
TGTGCCAGCAGCCCGGGCAGGGATGAGGTGCTGTTTTTT
>NA|17|many|TRBJ1-1|TRBV27
CASSLFWAGEMNTEAFF
TGTGCCAGCAGTTTATTCTGGGCAGGGGAGATGAACACTGAAGCTTTCTTT
>NA|13|NA|TRBJ2-2|TRBV10-3
CAIRITDTGELFF
TGTGCCATCAGAATAACAGACACCGGGGAGCTGTTTTTT
>TRBD1|16|NA|TRBJ2-3|TRBV20-1
CSAYRPGQTPTDTQYF
TGCAGTGCTTACAGACCGGGACAGACCCCCACAGATACGCAGTATTTT
>NA|12|NA|TRBJ1-1|TRBV20-1
CSAPEGRTEAFF
TGCAGTGCTCCGGAAGGTAGGACTGAAGCTTTCTTT
>TRBD1|16|NA|TRBJ1-1|TRBV4-3
CASSQDRGTENTEAFF
TGCGCCAGCAGCCAAGATCGCGGGACAGAGAACACTGAAGCTTTCTTT
>NA|15|NA|TRBJ2-3|TRBV6-1
CASSDAVMSTDTQYF
TGTGCCAGCAGTGACGCTGTTATGAGCACAGATACGCAGTATTTT
>NA|13|NA|TRBJ2-5|TRBV7-8
CASSFTPTETQYF
TGTGCCAGCAGCTTTACGCCAACAGAGACCCAGTACTTC
>NA|12|many|TRBJ2-4|TRBV28
CASSSPTNIQYF
TGTGCCAGCAGTTCCCCGACAAACATTCAGTACTTC
>NA|15|NA|TRBJ1-2|TRBV5-1
CASSLALGGAYGYTF
TGCGCCAGCAGCTTGGCCCTTGGGGGCGCTTATGGCTACACCTTC
>TRBD1|15|many|TRBJ2-5|TRBV6-1
CASSDRGQGRETQYF
TGTGCCAGCAGCGACCGTGGACAGGGAAGAGAGACCCAGTACTTC
>NA|14|NA|TRBJ1-1|TRBV25-1
CASTAAGAVTEAFF
TGTGCCAGCACCGCCGCGGGTGCTGTGACTGAAGCTTTCTTT
>NA|15|few|TRBJ2-7|TRBV14
CASSQVGGPWYEQYF
TGTGCCAGCAGCCAAGTGGGCGGGCCCTGGTACGAGCAGTACTTC
>TRBD1|17|many|TRBJ2-7|TRBV28
CASRIPGQGVLSYEQYF
TGTGCCAGCAGAATACCGGGACAGGGCGTCCTGTCCTACGAGCAGTACTTC
>NA|11|many|TRBJ1-1|TRBV24-1
CATSKMTEAFF
TGTGCCACCAGTAAGATGACTGAAGCTTTCTTT
>NA|12|many|TRBJ1-4|TRBV7-9
CASSQEGEKLFF
TGTGCCAGCAGCCAGGAGGGAGAAAAACTGTTTTTT
>NA|17|many|TRBJ2-5|TRBV6-1
CASSVLEGGRGGETQYF
TGTGCCAGCAGTGTCTTAGAAGGTGGCAGGGGAGGAGAGACCCAGTACTTC
>TRBD2|17|few|TRBJ2-7|TRBV20-1
CSAVLSGRGNIGYEQYF
TGCAGTGCTGTACTTAGCGGGAGAGGGAACATTGGGTACGAGCAGTACTTC
>TRBD1|15|many|TRBJ1-6|TRBV27
CASSPRGLKNSPLHF
TGTGCCAGCAGTCCCAGGGGGCTAAAGAATTCACCCCTCCACTTT
>NA|17|NA|TRBJ2-3|TRBV7-3
CASSLLGGAGGTDTQYF
TGTGCCAGCAGCTTACTAGGGGGGGCAGGTGGTACAGATACGCAGTATTTT
>NA|12|NA|TRBJ1-2|TRBV30
CAWSMGHYGYTF
TGTGCCTGGAGTATGGGCCACTATGGCTACACCTTC
>NA|11|many|TRBJ1-2|TRBV28
CASSTRSGYTF
TGTGCCAGCAGTACCAGGAGCGGCTACACCTTC
>TRBD1|14|NA|TRBJ2-7|TRBV28
CASSLGQGAFEQYF
TGTGCCAGCAGCCTCGGACAGGGGGCGTTCGAGCAGTACTTC